The 30 T cell receptor beta chains reported below all come from one sample, sequenced in a study of response to subunit inactivated influenza vaccine. TCRdb redid the calling of the RT-PCR reads with MiXCR, one entry per CDR3 protein. In the table there are fewer than 750,000 distinct CDR3 sequences, about 14% of which are singletons. The sequencing used PBMCs from blood, collected less than 13 days after vaccination. All receptors come from a man aged 50-60 years who received an inactivated influenza vaccine.

Ten or more counts support this clonotype. V usage is TRBV5-8 and J usage is TRBJ2-7; D gene uncertain. This CDR3 region has 13 residues. The V and J ends lost 4 bases and 0 bases respectively, with 8 bases between them. Germline V gene sequence: CDR1 SGHTS, CDR2 YDEGEE. CDR3 in DNA: TGTGCCAGCAGCCTCAGATACTCCTACGAGCAGTACTTC. It codes for CASSLRYSYEQYF.

The rearrangement links TRBV5-5 to TRBJ2-1; D may be TRBD2 (6 bases). Trimming took off 0 bases at V and 0 bases at J, with 13 bases between the two ends. Per germline, CDR1 SGHKS and CDR2 YYEKEE (reference sequence). The CDR3 loop spans 17 amino acids. DNA for the CDR3: TGTGCCAGCAGCTTGGCCGGGGGAGGAGCCTCCTACAATGAGCAGTTCTTC. This translates into CASSLAGGGASYNEQFF.

DNA of the CDR3: TGCAGCGTTGTTCTCGGGGCGCGGGAGCAGTACTTC. Amino acids: CSVVLGAREQYF. The genes are TRBV29-1 and TRBJ2-7; D is perhaps TRBD1 or TRBD2 (5 bases each). Trimming stripped 4 bases from V and 7 bases from J, with 14 bases between. Germline V CDR1 and CDR2: SQVTM, ANQGSEA. The CDR3 is 12 amino acids.

This clonotype was picked up a small number of times. V and J are TRBV13 and TRBJ2-1, with D perhaps matching TRBD2 (6 bases). This CDR3 is built from 13 residues. V lost 5 bases to trimming and J lost 10 bases, with 15 bases between them. The germline gives CDR1 PRHDT, CDR2 FYEKMQ (reference sequence). CDR3 coding DNA: TGTGCCAGCAGCGGGGGGTGGACATACGAGCAGTTCTTC. Its translation: CASSGGWTYEQFF.

This rearrangement joins TRBV7-2 to TRBJ2-3, with no clear D. V lost 6 bases to trimming and J lost 1 base, with 11 bases between them. Germline V lookup: CDR1 SGHTA, CDR2 FQGNSA. This CDR3 region has 14 residues. The CDR3 coding sequence is TGTGCCAGCAGTATAGCCCAGCGCACAGATACGCAGTATTTT. The encoded protein is CASSIAQRTDTQYF. Drawing the rest from reference TRBV7-2 and TRBJ2-3, the complete variable domain is GAGVSQSPSNKVTEKGKDVELRCDPISGHTALYWYRQSLGQGLEFLIYFQGNSAPDKSGLPSDRFSAERTGGSVSTLTIQRTQQEDSAVYLCASSIAQRTDTQYFGPGTRLTVL.

This clonotype occurred a few times. The chain is built from TRBV5-1 and TRBJ1-1, with TRBD1 matching over 8 bases. V shed 1 base, J shed 5 bases, and the junction held 4 bases outside the gene matches. The CDR3 consists of 14 residues. From germline, CDR1 is SGHRS and CDR2 YFSETQ. DNA for the CDR3: TGCGCCAGCAGCTTGAGCAGGGGGCGGACTGAAGCTTTCTTT. It translates to CASSLSRGRTEAFF. Variable domain in full (rest from reference TRBV5-1 and TRBJ1-1): KAGVTQTPRYLIKTRGQQVTLSCSPISGHRSVSWYQQTPGQGLQFLFEYFSETQRNKGNFPGRFSGRQFSNSRSEMNVSTLELGDSALYLCASSLSRGRTEAFFGQGTRLTVV.

The J gene is TRBJ2-1, the V gene TRBV2; D unclear. The CDR3 has 13 residues. V lost 7 bases and J 9 bases, leaving 16 bases between the germline ends. Germline assignment: CDR1 SNHLY and CDR2 FYNNEI. CDR3 amino acids: CASTETQSGEQFF. The CDR3 DNA reads TGTGCCAGCACCGAAACCCAATCCGGTGAGCAGTTCTTC.

This clonotype has a single count. This chain uses TRBV5-4 with TRBJ2-3; D perhaps matches TRBD2 (6 bases). V was cut by 4 bases and J by 1 base, with 16 bases left in between. Germline CDR1 reads SGHNT; CDR2 reads YYREEE (reference sequence). The CDR3 covers 16 residues. The CDR3 DNA follows: TGTGCCAGCAGCCCCCCCTCGGGAGCCGGCACAGATACGCAGTATTTT. It yields the protein CASSPPSGAGTDTQYF.

The sample holds a few counts of this clonotype. The V and J genes are TRBV4-3 and TRBJ1-2; no reliable D call. The V end lost 1 base, the J end lost 5 bases, and 8 bases lay between the germline ends. The germline CDR1 and CDR2 sequences are LGHNA and YSLEER. This CDR3 is 13 amino acids long. CDR3 residues: CASSQVYTYGYTF. The CDR3 DNA follows: TGCGCCAGCAGCCAAGTCTATACTTATGGCTACACCTTC.

This clonotype showed up many times. The rearrangement links TRBV9 to TRBJ1-2; 9 bases line up with TRBD1. After removal of 3 bases from V and 2 bases from J, the junction contained 2 bases not matched to a gene. The CDR3 sequence is 14 residues long. Germline assignment: CDR1 SGDLS and CDR2 YYNGEE. The CDR3 DNA sequence: TGTGCCAGCAGCGGCGACAGGGGGAACTATGGCTACACCTTC. It codes for CASSGDRGNYGYTF.

The chain employs TRBV6-2 or TRBV6-3 and TRBJ2-1, with 10 bases that match TRBD2. Germline CDR1 MNHEY, CDR2 SVGEGT. The length of the CDR3 is 16 residues. The J segment lost 10 bases and the V segment lost 6 bases, leaving 15 bases of the junction unmatched. The CDR3 loop is CASRPIAGGPQEEQFF. The DNA of the CDR3 is TGTGCCAGCAGACCTATAGCGGGAGGCCCCCAGGAAGAGCAGTTCTTC.

This clonotype was seen repeatedly, ten times or more. This chain links TRBV19 with TRBJ1-5; D gene unclear. The length of the CDR3 is 13 residues. Trimming took 2 bases from V and 4 from J, leaving 6 bases between them. Germline CDR1 is LNHDA and CDR2 is SQIVND (reference sequence). In DNA form, the CDR3 reads TGTGCCAGTAGTATATCGGTAAATCAGCCCCAGCATTTT. Translating gives CASSISVNQPQHF.

The chain uses TRBV3-1 and TRBJ2-7, with 9 bases aligning to TRBD1. Looked up from germline, CDR1 is LGHDT and CDR2 is YNNKEL (reference sequence). V was clipped by 6 bases and J by 2 bases; unmatched bases: 8. This CDR3 is 15 amino acids long. The CDR3 spells CASRHTGTGTYEQYF. The CDR3 DNA reads TGTGCCAGCAGACATACCGGGACAGGGACCTACGAGCAGTACTTC.

The rearrangement links TRBV28 to TRBJ2-7; TRBD2 agrees at 9 bases. CDR3 length: 16 residues. V was pared by 10 bases and J by 6 bases, with 19 bases of the junction left unmatched. Looked up from germline, CDR1 is MDHEN and CDR2 is SYDVKM. The CDR3 loop reads CAINPTGTSSSVEQYF. The CDR3 coding sequence is TGTGCCATAAACCCCACCGGGACTAGCTCCTCCGTCGAGCAGTACTTC.

There are a few counts of this clonotype. CDR3 sequence: CASSEITGSGTEAFF. DNA of the CDR3: TGCGCCAGCAGCGAAATAACGGGGAGCGGCACTGAAGCTTTCTTT. V usage is TRBV4-3 and J usage is TRBJ1-1; the D is unclear. Trimming cost V 5 bases and J 4 bases, with 17 bases left between them. The CDR3 contains 15 residues. Germline CDR1 reads LGHNA; CDR2 reads YSLEER.

This clonotype appeared a few times. V usage is TRBV29-1 and J usage is TRBJ2-5; D unresolved. Germline V gene sequence: CDR1 SQVTM, CDR2 ANQGSEA. Trimming pared 4 bases from V and 5 bases from J, leaving 17 bases between. The CDR3 is made up of 14 amino acids. The CDR3: CSVAGDQQSETQYF. CDR3 in DNA: TGCAGCGTTGCCGGCGACCAGCAATCGGAGACCCAGTACTTC.

The genes are TRBV6-1 and TRBJ2-3, with 11 bases aligning to TRBD1. The CDR3 contains 17 residues. Germline V lookup: CDR1 MNHNS, CDR2 SASEGT. The junction had 10 bases not matched to a gene; V was cut back by 6 bases and J by 2 bases. The CDR3 DNA reads TGTGCCAGCAGGCGGACAGGGGGCAGGATCATCACAGATACGCAGTATTTT. Translated: CASRRTGGRIITDTQYF.

V and J are TRBV4-2 and TRBJ2-3; the match to TRBD1 covers 8 bases. Germline CDR1 reads LGHNA; CDR2 reads YNFKEQ. V trimming: 0 bases; J trimming: 6 bases; junction bases outside the gene matches: 8. The CDR3 has 16 amino acids. The CDR3 protein is CASSQETGQGVDTQYF. DNA of the CDR3: TGTGCCAGCAGCCAAGAAACCGGACAGGGTGTGGATACGCAGTATTTT.

The chain is built from TRBV5-1 and TRBJ2-3; perhaps TRBD1 as D (7 bases). The ends were cut back, 1 base at V and 4 bases at J, with 16 bases in the middle. CDR3 size: 16 residues. From germline, CDR1 is SGHRS and CDR2 YFSETQ. In nucleotides, the CDR3 is TGCGCCAGCAGCTTGAACCGGGGCAGGGGGGCAGATACGCAGTATTTT. It specifies CASSLNRGRGADTQYF.

The chain recombines TRBV12-3 or TRBV12-4 with TRBJ2-2; tentatively, D is TRBD1 (6 bases). Trimming removed 2 bases at V and 6 bases at J, with 10 bases between. The length of the CDR3 is 14 residues. The chain's CDR3 is CASSLPTGPGELFF. CDR3 coding DNA: TGTGCCAGCAGTTTACCGACAGGCCCCGGGGAGCTGTTTTTT.

This clonotype showed up just a few times. The CDR3 loop reads CASSLRRSGHPYEQYF. The CDR3 DNA reads TGTGCCAGCAGCTTGCGAAGATCCGGACACCCCTACGAGCAGTACTTC. The chain carries TRBV12-3 or TRBV12-4 and TRBJ2-7; a possible D gene is TRBD1 (5 bases). This CDR3 contains 16 residues. Trimming cost V 6 bases and J 2 bases, with 20 bases left between them.

This chain links TRBV12-3 or TRBV12-4 with TRBJ1-4, with D hard to call. The CDR3 contains 12 residues. Trimming removed 2 bases at V and 5 bases at J, with 3 bases between. The CDR3 sequence is CASSLRNEKLFF. The CDR3 DNA sequence: TGTGCCAGCAGTTTACGGAATGAAAAACTGTTTTTT.

This clonotype was counted only a few times. The chain combines TRBV4-1 with TRBJ2-7; TRBD1 matches at 10 bases. Trimming took 10 bases from V and 0 from J; bases not matched to a gene: 12. CDR3 size: 16 residues. Germline V lookup: CDR1 MGHRA, CDR2 YSYEKL. CDR3 sequence reads: CATRTGTGASSYEQYF. The CDR3 DNA reads TGCGCCACCCGGACAGGGACAGGGGCAAGCTCCTACGAGCAGTACTTC.

This clonotype has only a few counts. The chain carries TRBV20-1 and TRBJ2-3; TRBD2 aligns across 7 bases. Losses at the gene ends were 3 bases for V and 5 bases for J; bases not matched to a gene: 5. This CDR3 comprises 13 residues. CDR1 is DFQATT and CDR2 is SNEGSKA in the germline V gene (reference sequence). The CDR3 DNA reads as TGCAGTGCTAGCAGACTAGCCGGAGATACGCAGTATTTT. Encoded protein: CSASRLAGDTQYF.

This clonotype was observed a handful of times. This chain connects TRBV5-1 to TRBJ1-5, with D tentatively TRBD1 (5 bases). The CDR3 contains 16 residues. CDR1 and CDR2 (germline): SGHRS, YFSETQ. V lost 0 bases to trimming and J lost 3 bases, with 13 bases between them. This CDR3 is CASSLERRGFNQPQHF. For the CDR3, the DNA is TGCGCCAGCAGCTTGGAGCGAAGGGGCTTCAATCAGCCCCAGCATTTT.

This clonotype has more than one count but fewer than ten. This chain uses TRBV3-1 with TRBJ1-1; D unclear. Trimming removed 1 base at V and 7 bases at J, with 10 bases between. The CDR3 consists of 13 residues. Germline-derived CDR1 and CDR2 are LGHDT and YNNKEL (reference sequence). The CDR3 sequence: CASSQGADSEAFF. CDR3 nucleotides: TGTGCCAGCAGCCAAGGGGCAGATAGTGAAGCTTTCTTT. Full variable domain (remainder filled in from reference TRBV3-1 and TRBJ1-1): DTAVSQTPKYLVTQMGNDKSIKCEQNLGHDTMYWYKQDSKKFLKIMFSYNNKELIINETVPNRFSPKSPDKAHLNLHINSLELGDSAVYFCASSQGADSEAFFGQGTRLTVV.

This clonotype appeared a few times. The chain has TRBV5-1 and TRBJ2-5; a possible D gene is TRBD2 (5 bases). CDR1 SGHRS and CDR2 YFSETQ come from the germline V gene. Trimming shortened V by 0 bases and J by 5 bases, and 11 bases separated the two germline ends. The CDR3 has 14 residues. This chain's CDR3 is CASSLATSIETQYF. DNA of the CDR3: TGCGCCAGCAGCTTGGCAACTAGTATTGAGACCCAGTACTTC.

The V gene is TRBV3-1, the J gene TRBJ2-1; 7 bases line up with TRBD2. V shed 4 bases and J 5 bases; nucleotides not matched to a gene: 5. The CDR3 totals 14 residues. The germline gives CDR1 LGHDT, CDR2 YNNKEL (reference sequence). In DNA form, the CDR3 reads TGTGCCAGCAGCCCTGGGACTATTAACAATGAGCAGTTCTTC. Translated, it gives CASSPGTINNEQFF.

This sequence joins TRBV12-3 or TRBV12-4 and TRBJ1-3; D gene unclear. V gave up 0 bases and J gave up 2 bases, with 5 bases separating them. CDR3 length: 14 residues. Written as DNA, the CDR3 is TGTGCCAGCAGTTTAGCTGTAACTGGAAACACCATATATTTT. Residues: CASSLAVTGNTIYF.

This rearrangement joins TRBV20-1 to TRBJ2-1; no firm D call. Germline loops: CDR1 DFQATT, CDR2 SNEGSKA (reference sequence). The CDR3 extends over 14 amino acids. Trimming cost V 0 bases and J 6 bases, with 12 bases left between them. CDR3 nucleotides: TGCAGTGCTAGAGAACAAGGATACAGCAATGAGCAGTTCTTC. This codes for CSAREQGYSNEQFF.